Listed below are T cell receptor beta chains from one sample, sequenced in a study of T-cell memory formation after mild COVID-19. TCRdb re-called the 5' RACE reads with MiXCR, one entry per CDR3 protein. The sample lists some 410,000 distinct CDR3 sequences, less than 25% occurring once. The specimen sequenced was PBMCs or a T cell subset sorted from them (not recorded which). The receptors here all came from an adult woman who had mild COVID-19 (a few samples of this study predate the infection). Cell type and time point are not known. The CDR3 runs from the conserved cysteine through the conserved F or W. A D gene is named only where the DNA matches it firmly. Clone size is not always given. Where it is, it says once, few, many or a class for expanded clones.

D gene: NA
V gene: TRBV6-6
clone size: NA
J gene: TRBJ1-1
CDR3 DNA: TGTGCCAGCAGTTACTTTGGGACTCAAGAGGTTGAAGCTTTCTTT
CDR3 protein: CASSYFGTQEVEAFF

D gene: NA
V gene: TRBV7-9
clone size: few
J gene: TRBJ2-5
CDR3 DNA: TGTGCCAGCAGCTTGGAGGGGGCGCTTAAGACCCAGTACTTC
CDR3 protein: CASSLEGALKTQYF

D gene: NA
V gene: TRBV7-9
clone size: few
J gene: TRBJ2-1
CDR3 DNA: TGTGCCAGCAGCTTAGCCGACTATGAGCAGTTCTTC
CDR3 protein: CASSLADYEQFF

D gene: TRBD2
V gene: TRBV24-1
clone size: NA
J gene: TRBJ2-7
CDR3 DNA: TGTGCCACCAGTGTAAGGGAGGGCGAGCAGTACTTC
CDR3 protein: CATSVREGEQYF

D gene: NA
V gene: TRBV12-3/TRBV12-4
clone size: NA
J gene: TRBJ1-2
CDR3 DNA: TGTGCCAGCGTTTCTACAGGGAATGGCTACACCTTC
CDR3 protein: CASVSTGNGYTF

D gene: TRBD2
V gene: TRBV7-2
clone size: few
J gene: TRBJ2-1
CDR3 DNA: TGTGCCAGCAGCTTGCGACTAGCGGGAGAAGCTGGCTACAATGAGCAGTTCTTC
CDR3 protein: CASSLRLAGEAGYNEQFF

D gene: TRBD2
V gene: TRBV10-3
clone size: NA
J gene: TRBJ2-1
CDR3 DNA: TGTGCCATCAATTCCCGGGGGGGCTACGATGAGCAGTTCTTC
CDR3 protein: CAINSRGGYDEQFF

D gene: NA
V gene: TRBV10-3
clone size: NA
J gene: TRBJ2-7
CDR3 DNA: TGTGCCATCAGTGAGTCAGCCCAGAGCTCCTACGAGCAGTACTTC
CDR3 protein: CAISESAQSSYEQYF

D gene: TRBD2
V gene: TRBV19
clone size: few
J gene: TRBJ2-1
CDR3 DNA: TGTGCCAGTAGCGGGGGGTCCTACAATGAGCAGTTCTTC
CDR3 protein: CASSGGSYNEQFF

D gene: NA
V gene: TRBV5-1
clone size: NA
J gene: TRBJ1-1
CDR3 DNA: TGCGCCAGCAGCTTTCTGGAGGAGAACACTGAAGCTTTCTTT
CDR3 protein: CASSFLEENTEAFF

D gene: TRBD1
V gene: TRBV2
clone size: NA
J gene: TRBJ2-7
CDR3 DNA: TGTGCCAGCGAGAGGGGGCCCTCGGGCTCCTACGAGCAGTACTTC
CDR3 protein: CASERGPSGSYEQYF

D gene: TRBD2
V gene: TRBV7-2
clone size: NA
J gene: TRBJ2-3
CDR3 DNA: TGTGCCAGCAGCTTATCTAGCGGGAGAGGAAAAGATACGCAGTATTTT
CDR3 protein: CASSLSSGRGKDTQYF

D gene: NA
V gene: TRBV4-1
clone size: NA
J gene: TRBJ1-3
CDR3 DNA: TGCGCCAGCAGCCACCCCACCCCAAGCTCTGGAAACACCATATATTTT
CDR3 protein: CASSHPTPSSGNTIYF

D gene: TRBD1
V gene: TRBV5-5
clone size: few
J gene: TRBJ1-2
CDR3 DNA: TGTGCCAGCAGCTTACCTCGACAGGGGCAGAACTATGGCTACACCTTC
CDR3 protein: CASSLPRQGQNYGYTF

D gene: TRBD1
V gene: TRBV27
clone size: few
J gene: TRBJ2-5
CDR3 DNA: TGTGCCAGCAGTTTAGGGCAGGGGGTTGGGGAGACCCAGTACTTC
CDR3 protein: CASSLGQGVGETQYF

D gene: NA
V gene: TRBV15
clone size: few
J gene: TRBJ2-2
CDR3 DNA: TGTGCCACCAGCATGGACACGAACACCGGGGAGCTGTTTTTT
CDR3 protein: CATSMDTNTGELFF

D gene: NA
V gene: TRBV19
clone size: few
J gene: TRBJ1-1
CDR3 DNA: TGTGCCAGTTACCAGGGCTGGAACACTGAAGCTTTCTTT
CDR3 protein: CASYQGWNTEAFF

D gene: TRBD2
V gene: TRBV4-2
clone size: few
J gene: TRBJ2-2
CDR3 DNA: TGTGCCAGCAGCCGCCGACTAGCGGGGGCTGGTAACACCGGGGAGCTGTTTTTT
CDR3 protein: CASSRRLAGAGNTGELFF

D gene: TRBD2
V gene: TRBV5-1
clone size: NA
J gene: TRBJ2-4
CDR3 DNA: TGCGCCAGCAGCCTCAGCGGGACTCGAGCGGGAAACATTCAGTACTTC
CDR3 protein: CASSLSGTRAGNIQYF

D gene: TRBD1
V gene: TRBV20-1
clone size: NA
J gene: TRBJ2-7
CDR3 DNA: TGCAGTGCTAGAACGGTACAGGGGGCTTTAGACGAGCAGTACTTC
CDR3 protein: CSARTVQGALDEQYF

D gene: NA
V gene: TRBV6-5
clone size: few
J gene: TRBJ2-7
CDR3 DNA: TGTGCCAGCAGCACTACCGGGAACTACGAGCAGTACTTC
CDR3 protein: CASSTTGNYEQYF

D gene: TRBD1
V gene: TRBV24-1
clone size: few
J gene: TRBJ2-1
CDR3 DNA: TGTGCCACCAGTGATGGGGGACAGGGGGTAAGGGGCAATGAGCAGTTCTTC
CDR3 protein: CATSDGGQGVRGNEQFF